This T cell receptor (beta chain) was observed in a study of blood T cell repertoires in COVID-19. The junction had 12 bases not matched to a gene; V was cut back by 5 bases and J by 12 bases. The CDR3 has 15 amino acids. Germline CDR1 reads SNHLY; CDR2 reads FYNNEI. Original analysis: The assay estimated nucleated cells by amplifying reference gene primers. The assay was immunoSEQ multiplex PCR, and TCRdb's table has in-frame clones only and misses some. Clone size and the V and J calls come from that table; the DNA yielded D and trimming. The profile shows about 130,000 clones, 86% of them singletons.

The chain has TRBV2 and TRBJ1-4, with 10 bases lining up with TRBD1. Source material: PBMCs or T cells enriched from blood (not recorded which). The sequence was collected from a man aged 50-59 years who had recovered from COVID-19. The CDR3 coding sequence is TGTGCCAGCAGTCGATCCGGGACAGGGGAGGAGGAACTGTTTTTT. It is translated as CASSRSGTGEEELFF.